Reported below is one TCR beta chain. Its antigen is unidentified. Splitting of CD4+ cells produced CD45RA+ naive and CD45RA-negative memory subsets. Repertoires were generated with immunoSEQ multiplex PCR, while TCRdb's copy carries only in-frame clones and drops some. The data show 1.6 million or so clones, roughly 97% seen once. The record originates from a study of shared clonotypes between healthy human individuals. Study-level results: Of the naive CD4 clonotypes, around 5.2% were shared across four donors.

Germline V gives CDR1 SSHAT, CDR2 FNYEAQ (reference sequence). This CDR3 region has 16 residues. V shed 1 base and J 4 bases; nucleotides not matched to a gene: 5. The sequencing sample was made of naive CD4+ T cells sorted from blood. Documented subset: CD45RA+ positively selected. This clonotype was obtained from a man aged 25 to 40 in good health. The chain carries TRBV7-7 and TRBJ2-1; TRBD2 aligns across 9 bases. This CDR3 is CASSLGLAAGYNEQFF. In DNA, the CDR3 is TGTGCCAGCAGCTTAGGACTAGCGGCCGGTTACAATGAGCAGTTCTTC.